This T cell receptor beta chain was recorded in a study of T cells after yellow fever vaccination. This CDR3 region has 14 residues. Germline assignment: CDR1 SGHNT and CDR2 YYREEE (reference sequence). V lost 0 bases and J lost 4, with 10 bases in between. TCRdb reanalysed the 5' RACE reads using MiXCR and keeps one entry per CDR3 protein. Seen here are a few hundred thousand distinct CDR3 sequences, around 3.1% observed once, and the top ten hold about 3%. This clonotype was recorded a few times. The V gene is TRBV5-4, the J gene TRBJ1-1; TRBD1 is a possible D gene (5 bases). The TCR sequence derives from a man aged 18-30 years who received the YFV17D yellow fever vaccine. The sample here was CD4+ T cells sorted from PBMCs, taken 10 days after the yellow fever booster vaccination. The CDR3 loop is CASSLDGTRTEAFF. In nucleotides, the CDR3 is TGTGCCAGCAGCTTGGATGGGACTCGCACTGAAGCTTTCTTT.